This T cell receptor beta chain was recorded in a study of patients and donors after allogeneic stem cell transplantation. TCRdb re-analysed the RT-PCR reads in MiXCR, keeping a single row per CDR3 protein. The sample lists roughly 960,000 distinct CDR3 sequences, roughly 17% occurring once. The CDR3 contains 14 residues. In germline, CDR1 is MNHEY, CDR2 SVGEGT. Trimming removed 2 bases at V and 1 base at J, with 8 bases between. Sequenced material: blood, either unsorted or a sorted T cell fraction (not recorded which). This rearrangement joins TRBV6-2 or TRBV6-3 to TRBJ2-5; D ambiguous. The receptor was isolated from a human donor who was either an allogeneic HSCT recipient or a stem cell or donor lymphocyte infusion donor (not recorded which). It is not recorded whose cells these are; they may come from a transplant donor. CDR3 bases: TGTGCCAGCAGTTACACCCAGTTCCAAGAGACCCAGTACTTC. Its translation is CASSYTQFQETQYF.